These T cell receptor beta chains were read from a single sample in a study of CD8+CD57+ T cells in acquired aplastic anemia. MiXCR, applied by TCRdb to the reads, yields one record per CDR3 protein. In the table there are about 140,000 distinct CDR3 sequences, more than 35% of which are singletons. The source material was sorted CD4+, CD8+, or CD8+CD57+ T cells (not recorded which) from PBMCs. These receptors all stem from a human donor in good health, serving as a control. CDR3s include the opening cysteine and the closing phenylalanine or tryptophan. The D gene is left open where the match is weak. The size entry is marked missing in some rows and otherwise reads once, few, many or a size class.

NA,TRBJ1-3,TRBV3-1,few,TGTGCCAGCAGCCAAGGGGGCATAGCCCTCTCTGGAAACACCATATATTTT,CASSQGGIALSGNTIYF
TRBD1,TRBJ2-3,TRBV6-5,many,TGTGCCAGCAGGGTGACAGGGCCGAGCCCCACAGATACGCAGTATTTT,CASRVTGPSPTDTQYF
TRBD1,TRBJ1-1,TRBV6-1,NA,TGTGCCACAGACCTTCAGGGGGCTAGAGGAGCTTTCTTT,CATDLQGARGAFF
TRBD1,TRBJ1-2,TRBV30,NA,TGTGCCTGGAGTTGGGGACAGGGGGCTAACTATGGCTACACCTTC,CAWSWGQGANYGYTF
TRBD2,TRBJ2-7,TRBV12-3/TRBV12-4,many,TGTGCCAGCAGTGATAGCGGGGGGGCCTACGAGCAGTACTTC,CASSDSGGAYEQYF
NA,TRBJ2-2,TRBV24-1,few,TGTGCCAGCAGTTTATCCTTCGGGGCGAACACCGGGGAGCTGTTTTTT,CASSLSFGANTGELFF
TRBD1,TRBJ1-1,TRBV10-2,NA,TGCGCCAGCTCTAAAGGGACAGGGTTGACTGAAGCTTTCTTT,CASSKGTGLTEAFF
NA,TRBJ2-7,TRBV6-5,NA,TGTGCCAGCAATACTCGGCACGAGCAGTACTTC,CASNTRHEQYF
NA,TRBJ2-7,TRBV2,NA,TGTGCCAGCAGGTTGGATATCTCCTACGAGCAGTACTTC,CASRLDISYEQYF
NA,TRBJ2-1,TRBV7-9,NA,TGTGCCAGCAGCTTAGAAAGTCACGGTGAGCAGTTCTTC,CASSLESHGEQFF